The next 19 T cell receptor beta chains were all read from a single sample in a study of blood T cell repertoires in COVID-19 (dated by TCRdb to between 2020 and 2021). The method was the immunoSEQ multiplex PCR assay. Not all clones reach the TCRdb copy of this immuneACCESS table, which keeps in-frame sequences only. Checked studies attribute under half of the gap to unresolved V genes and leave the rest unexplained. The sample table records around 300,000 clones; 80% to 90% of these occur just once. The biggest ten clones account for 2.4% of the sample. The material sequenced was PBMCs or T cells enriched from blood (not recorded which). Receptors were obtained from a young woman who had recovered from COVID-19.

This chain uses TRBV5-1 with TRBJ2-5, with a possible D match to TRBD1 (6 bases). V was trimmed by 5 bases and J by 4 bases, leaving 12 bases between them. The CDR3 runs to 13 residues. Germline-derived CDR1 and CDR2 are SGHRS and YFSETQ. The CDR3 region is CASSQGGRETQYF. The CDR3 DNA is TGCGCCAGCAGTCAAGGGGGTCGAGAGACCCAGTACTTC.

The chain uses TRBV7-9 and TRBJ2-1; D perhaps matches TRBD2 (6 bases). The V end was cut by 1 base, the J end by 15 bases, with 13 bases between. This CDR3 has 12 amino acids. The germline CDR1 and CDR2 sequences are SEHNR and FQNEAQ (reference sequence). The CDR3 sequence: CASSLGETSRFF. The CDR3 DNA sequence: TGTGCCAGCAGCTTAGGGGAGACTAGTCGGTTCTTC.

The V call is TRBV27, the J call TRBJ2-7; TRBD1 matches 9 bases. V dropped 4 bases and J dropped 3; count of bases not matched to a gene: 4. The germline CDR1 and CDR2 sequences are MNHEY and SMNVEV (reference sequence). The CDR3 covers 14 residues. CDR3 region: CASSSDRGSYEQYF. The CDR3 bases are TGTGCCAGCAGTTCTGACAGGGGGAGCTACGAGCAGTACTTC.

CDR3 bases: TGTGCCAGCAGCTTGGACAGGGCCAGGAACACTGAAGCTTTCTTT. Protein product: CASSLDRARNTEAFF. This chain connects TRBV5-5 to TRBJ1-1, with a possible D match to TRBD1 (6 bases). This CDR3 contains 15 residues. Germline V gives CDR1 SGHKS, CDR2 YYEKEE (reference sequence). The ends were cut back, 0 bases at V and 1 base at J, with 10 bases in the middle.

The gene calls are TRBV7-8 and TRBJ2-5, with 9 nucleotides matching TRBD1. The CDR3 consists of 14 residues. Germline V CDR1 and CDR2: SGHVS, FQNEAQ. V shed 4 bases and J 5 bases; nucleotides not matched to a gene: 5. The CDR3 here is CASSSTGGRETQYF. For the CDR3, the DNA is TGTGCCAGCAGCTCGACAGGGGGTAGGGAGACCCAGTACTTC.

The chain combines TRBV7-2 with TRBJ1-2, with D perhaps matching TRBD1 (5 bases). Trimming pared 1 base from V and 6 bases from J, leaving 9 bases between. CDR3 length equals 13 residues. The germline gives CDR1 SGHTA, CDR2 FQGNSA. CDR3 sequence: CASSLVRAHGYTF. The CDR3 DNA follows: TGTGCCAGCAGCTTAGTCAGGGCTCATGGCTACACCTTC.

Regarding this clone: This sample includes further DNA sequences coding for the same CDR3. The chain joins TRBV18 to TRBJ2-7; 8 nucleotides line up with TRBD1. With 2 bases clipped from V and 1 base from J, the junction kept 4 bases outside the gene matches. This CDR3 is built from 15 residues. Germline V gene lookup returns CDR1 KGHSH and CDR2 LQKENI. CDR3 residues: CASSPGQGGSYEQYF. CDR3 DNA sequence: TGTGCCAGCTCACCAGGACAGGGTGGATCCTACGAGCAGTACTTC.

V and J are TRBV5-1 and TRBJ2-5, with D tentatively TRBD1 (6 bases). Germline values: CDR1 SGHRS, CDR2 YFSETQ. V shed 3 bases and J shed 0 bases, with 12 bases lying between them. This CDR3 contains 15 residues. CDR3 in amino acids: CASSSYSGDQETQYF. CDR3 in DNA: TGCGCCAGCAGCTCGTACTCAGGGGACCAAGAGACCCAGTACTTC.

The rearrangement joins TRBV2 to TRBJ1-1; maybe TRBD1 (6 bases). Germline CDR1 is SNHLY and CDR2 is FYNNEI. Trimming took 1 base from V and 7 from J, leaving 13 bases between them. The CDR3 runs 14 residues. This CDR3 reads CASSEEGLDSEAFF. CDR3 nucleotide sequence: TGTGCCAGCAGTGAAGAGGGTTTGGACAGTGAAGCTTTCTTT.

This chain uses TRBV12-5 with TRBJ2-2, with D unclear. Germline V gene sequence: CDR1 LGHNT, CDR2 FRNRAP. V lost 6 bases and J 0 bases, leaving 11 bases between the germline ends. The CDR3 totals 15 residues. The CDR3 DNA reads as TGTGCTAGTGGCCCACAGTCGACGAACACCGGGGAGCTGTTTTTT. Protein sequence: CASGPQSTNTGELFF.

The gene calls are TRBV19 and TRBJ1-1; D ambiguous. CDR3 length equals 15 residues. Trimming stripped 3 bases from V and 0 bases from J, with 11 bases between. Germline V gene sequence: CDR1 LNHDA, CDR2 SQIVND (reference sequence). The CDR3: CASSMFSGLNTEAFF. The CDR3, as DNA: TGTGCCAGTAGTATGTTTTCGGGGTTGAACACTGAAGCTTTCTTT. Full variable domain (missing parts from reference TRBV19 and TRBJ1-1): DGGITQSPKYLFRKEGQNVTLSCEQNLNHDAMYWYRQDPGQGLRLIYYSQIVNDFQKGDIAEGYSVSREKKESFPLTVTSAQKNPTAFYLCASSMFSGLNTEAFFGQGTRLTVV.

The rearrangement links TRBV7-9 to TRBJ2-3, with 10 bases aligning to TRBD1. The germline V gene has CDR1 SEHNR and CDR2 FQNEAQ (reference sequence). This CDR3 region has 16 residues. The junction had 11 bases not matched to a gene; V was cut back by 4 bases and J by 7 bases. The CDR3 region is CASSSTGGSDVYTQYF. The CDR3, as DNA: TGTGCCAGCAGCTCGACAGGGGGCTCGGACGTGTATACGCAGTATTTT. Full variable domain (outside the CDR3, taken from reference TRBV7-9 and TRBJ2-3): DTGVSQNPRHKITKRGQNVTFRCDPISEHNRLYWYRQTLGQGPEFLTYFQNEAQLEKSRLLSDRFSAERPKGSFSTLEIQRTEQGDSAMYLCASSSTGGSDVYTQYFGPGTRLTVL.

As concerns this clone: The junction and the germline gene differ at one end; a read error may be behind it. This CDR3 reads CASREAGVTEKLFF. The CDR3 DNA reads as TGTGCCAGCAGGGAAGCAGGGGTGACTGAAAAACTGTTTTTT. The genes are TRBV2 and TRBJ1-4; D is perhaps TRBD1 (6 bases). The CDR3 spans 14 residues. Germline values: CDR1 SNHLY, CDR2 FYNNEI.

The V gene is TRBV6-6, the J gene TRBJ2-5, with D possibly being TRBD1 (5 bases). The germline V gene has CDR1 MNHNY and CDR2 SVGAGI (reference sequence). Trimming removed 4 bases at V and 1 base at J, with 16 bases between. The CDR3 is 16 residues long. The CDR3 bases are TGTGCCAGCAGTTGGACCCCCCCAGGGCTCCAAGAGACCCAGTACTTC. Encoded protein: CASSWTPPGLQETQYF.

The table lists this clone with a few counts. CDR3 sequence (DNA): TGTGCCAGCAGCTTGGCGGAGTCTTATAGCAATCAGCCCCAGCATTTT. This gives the protein CASSLAESYSNQPQHF. V usage is TRBV5-5 and J usage is TRBJ1-5, with no clear D. V was cut by 0 bases and J by 0 bases, with 10 bases left in between. Germline V CDR1 and CDR2: SGHKS, YYEKEE (reference sequence). This CDR3 contains 16 residues.

This rearrangement joins TRBV6-5 to TRBJ1-2; 11 nucleotides align to TRBD1. Unmatched junction bases numbered 7, after V lost 6 bases and J lost 4 bases. The CDR3 has 15 residues. The germline V gene encodes CDR1 MNHEY and CDR2 SVGAGI. CDR3 residues: CASRTGTGGAYGYTF. For the CDR3, the DNA is TGTGCCAGCAGGACCGGGACAGGGGGAGCCTATGGCTACACCTTC.

This clone was seen just once. CDR3 sequence reads: CASSYSGQDLKETQYF. The CDR3, as DNA: TGTGCCAGCAGTTACTCGGGACAGGATTTAAAAGAGACCCAGTACTTC. The V and J genes are TRBV6-5 and TRBJ2-5, with 8 bases identical to TRBD1. Germline CDR1 is MNHEY and CDR2 is SVGAGI. With 0 bases clipped from V and 3 bases from J, the junction kept 6 bases outside the gene matches. The CDR3 sequence is 16 residues long.

The chain recombines TRBV28 with TRBJ1-2; D is unresolved. V gave up 5 bases and J gave up 1 base, with 5 bases separating them. This CDR3 has 12 residues. In germline, CDR1 is MDHEN, CDR2 SYDVKM. Here the CDR3 DNA reads TGTGCCAGCAGTCTTCGTAACTATGGCTACACCTTC. Translating it yields CASSLRNYGYTF.

The J gene is TRBJ1-6, the V gene TRBV18; D call uncertain. The germline CDR1 and CDR2 sequences are KGHSH and LQKENI. V was clipped by 8 bases and J by 4 bases, with 9 bases between them. The CDR3 is 13 residues long. The CDR3: CASADLYNSPLHF. The DNA of the CDR3 is TGTGCCAGCGCCGACTTGTATAATTCACCCCTCCACTTT.